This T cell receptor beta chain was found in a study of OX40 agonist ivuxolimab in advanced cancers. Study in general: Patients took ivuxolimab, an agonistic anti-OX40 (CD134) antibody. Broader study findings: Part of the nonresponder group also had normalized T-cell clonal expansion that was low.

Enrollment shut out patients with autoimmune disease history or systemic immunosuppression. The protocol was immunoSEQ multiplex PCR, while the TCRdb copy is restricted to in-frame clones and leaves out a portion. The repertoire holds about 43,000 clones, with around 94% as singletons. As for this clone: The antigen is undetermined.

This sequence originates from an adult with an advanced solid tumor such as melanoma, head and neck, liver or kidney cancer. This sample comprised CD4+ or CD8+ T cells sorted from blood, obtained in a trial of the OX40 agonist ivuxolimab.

This CDR3 reads CASSTGTSYEQYF. DNA for the CDR3: TGTGCCAGCAGTACCGGGACAAGCTACGAGCAGTACTTC. The V gene is TRBV27, the J gene TRBJ2-7; D is possibly TRBD1 (6 bases). The CDR3 is 13 residues long. V was cut by 5 bases and J by 3 bases, with 11 bases left in between. Per the germline V gene, CDR1 is MNHEY and CDR2 is SMNVEV (reference sequence).